The clone carrying this T cell receptor (beta chain) was seen ten or more times. Its antigen is not known. This record belongs to a study of T cells in Graves' hyperthyroidism and ophthalmopathy. Study-level findings and limits: Blood also showed most of the thyroid clonotypes that were expanded above 0.001.

The V end lost 9 bases, the J end lost 0 bases, and 11 bases lay between the germline ends. The length of the CDR3 is 13 residues. Germline V gene data show CDR1 as MRHNA and CDR2 as SNTAGT. Extraction of PBMCs used roughly 9.4 ml of fresh peripheral blood. TCR beta CDR3 sequences were amplified from RNA transcripts. Initially, a first-round RT-PCR of the TCR CDR3 employed the HTBI primer set. Each CDR3 protein gets one entry after TCRdb re-called the multiplex PCR reads with MiXCR. The repertoire holds hundreds of thousands of distinct CDR3 sequences, with 15% to 20% as singletons. V is TRBV6-4 and J is TRBJ1-2; D may be TRBD1 (6 bases). The sequence derives from a woman aged 45-59 years with Graves' hyperthyroidism that later progressed to Graves' ophthalmopathy. The specimen sequenced was blood. The chain's CDR3 is CASTRGANYGYTF. CDR3 nucleotide sequence: TGTGCCAGTACCAGGGGCGCTAACTATGGCTACACCTTC.